A single sample is the source of the 16 T cell receptor beta chains below, sequenced in a study of cytomegalovirus exposure and HLA in healthy donors. PCR involved 60 Vbeta and 13 Jbeta primers. The data were produced by immunoSEQ multiplex PCR, yet TCRdb's version contains in-frame clones alone and is incomplete. The table lists about 210,000 clones, around 83% of them singletons. The source material was PBMCs. These receptors originate from a girl aged 2-10 years in good health and CMV-seronegative.

CDR3 sequence: CASSFYRDNSPLHF. CDR3 nucleotides: TGTGCCAGCAGTTTTTACAGGGATAATTCACCCCTCCACTTT. The chain employs TRBV27 and TRBJ1-6, with D maybe TRBD1 (6 bases). Germline CDR1 is MNHEY and CDR2 is SMNVEV (reference sequence). The CDR3 is 14 residues long. V shed 3 bases and J shed 5 bases, with 8 bases lying between them.

The V gene is TRBV7-8, the J gene TRBJ1-5, with 8 bases aligning to TRBD1. J was trimmed by 7 bases and V by 5 bases; bases with no gene match: 10. The V gene's germline CDR1 is SGHVS and CDR2 FQNEAQ. The CDR3 is made up of 15 amino acids. The CDR3 DNA follows: TGTGCCAGCAGCCTGCGAGGACAGGGTAAACAGCCCCAGCATTTT. Translating it yields CASSLRGQGKQPQHF. Looking up the rest from reference TRBV7-8 and TRBJ1-5 gives the full variable domain: GAGVSQSPRYKVAKRGQDVALRCDPISGHVSLFWYQQALGQGPEFLTYFQNEAQLDKSGLPSDRFFAERPEGSVSTLKIQRTQQEDSAVYLCASSLRGQGKQPQHFGDGTRLSIL.

The J gene is TRBJ2-2, the V gene TRBV2, with TRBD2 matching 9 bases. CDR1 is SNHLY and CDR2 is FYNNEI in the germline V gene. This CDR3 region has 15 residues. The V gene end was trimmed by 2 bases and the J gene end by 7 bases; junction bases not matched to a gene: 5. The CDR3 here is CASSELGRGGGELFF. The CDR3 DNA follows: TGTGCCAGCAGTGAATTAGGGCGGGGGGGCGGGGAGCTGTTTTTT.

V gene TRBV19 combines with J gene TRBJ1-1, with D unclear. Trimming cost V 0 bases and J 5 bases, with 10 bases left between them. The CDR3 is 14 residues long. Germline V gene sequence: CDR1 LNHDA, CDR2 SQIVND (reference sequence). CDR3 protein: CASSIDGWATEAFF. CDR3 nucleotide sequence: TGTGCCAGTAGTATAGATGGGTGGGCGACTGAAGCTTTCTTT. The whole variable domain, remainder taken from reference TRBV19 and TRBJ1-1, is DGGITQSPKYLFRKEGQNVTLSCEQNLNHDAMYWYRQDPGQGLRLIYYSQIVNDFQKGDIAEGYSVSREKKESFPLTVTSAQKNPTAFYLCASSIDGWATEAFFGQGTRLTVV.

The chain has TRBV30 and TRBJ2-1, with 10 bases matching TRBD2. V trimming: 8 bases; J trimming: 6 bases; junction bases outside the gene matches: 4. Germline loops: CDR1 GTSNPN, CDR2 SVGIG (reference sequence). The CDR3 spans 12 residues. CDR3 sequence reads: CAGLAVGNEQFF. DNA of the CDR3: TGTGCCGGACTAGCGGTAGGCAATGAGCAGTTCTTC.

J is TRBJ2-3 and V is TRBV7-8; no firm D call. This CDR3 has 15 amino acids. The germline V gene encodes CDR1 SGHVS and CDR2 FQNEAQ. V lost 1 base to trimming and J lost 1 base, with 9 bases between them. The CDR3 loop is CASSLESRRTDTQYF. CDR3 in DNA: TGTGCCAGCAGCTTAGAAAGCAGGCGCACAGATACGCAGTATTTT.

The CDR3 DNA sequence: TGTGCCAGCAGTGACCGACAGGGTGGGAAGAATTCACCCCTCCACTTT. Translated, it gives CASSDRQGGKNSPLHF. The chain combines TRBV2 with TRBJ1-6; 7 bases map to TRBD1. CDR1 and CDR2 from the germline V gene are SNHLY and FYNNEI. The CDR3 is made up of 16 amino acids. Unmatched junction bases numbered 9, after V lost 3 bases and J lost 7 bases. Together with reference TRBV2 and TRBJ1-6, the CDR3 gives the full variable domain: EPEVTQTPSHQVTQMGQEVILRCVPISNHLYFYWYRQILGQKVEFLVSFYNNEISEKSEIFDDQFSVERPDGSNFTLKIRSTKLEDSAMYFCASSDRQGGKNSPLHFGNGTRLTVT.

This clone has only a few counts. The chain joins TRBV11-2 to TRBJ1-4; D is unresolved. Germline V gene sequence: CDR1 SGHAT, CDR2 FQNNGV. The length of the CDR3 is 13 residues. V lost 0 bases, J lost 8 bases, and 7 bases lay in between. For the CDR3, the DNA is TGTGCCAGCAGCTTAGATCCGGGGGAAAAACTGTTTTTT. Amino acids: CASSLDPGEKLFF.

This chain joins TRBV2 and TRBJ2-7; D is perhaps TRBD2 (6 bases). Trimming removed 9 bases from V and 0 bases from J, with 15 bases in between. The CDR3 is made up of 14 amino acids. CDR1 is SNHLY, CDR2 FYNNEI, per germline. The chain's CDR3 is CASLPGRSSYEQYF. DNA for the CDR3: TGTGCCAGTCTACCGGGGAGGAGCTCCTACGAGCAGTACTTC.

This chain uses TRBV9 with TRBJ2-7; TRBD1 might be the D (5 bases). The V gene lost 0 bases and the J gene lost 1 base, with 8 bases spanning the gap. Germline V gene data show CDR1 as SGDLS and CDR2 as YYNGEE. The CDR3 has 14 amino acids. The CDR3 bases are TGTGCCAGCAGCGTAGCTACAGGTTCCTACGAGCAGTACTTC. Encoded protein: CASSVATGSYEQYF.

The chain uses TRBV11-3 and TRBJ2-2; D ambiguous. In germline, CDR1 is SGHNT, CDR2 YENEEA. The CDR3 has 14 residues. The V end lost 5 bases, the J end lost 5 bases, and 12 bases lay between the germline ends. CDR3 sequence (DNA): TGTGCCAGCAGCACTAAAGGATGGACCGGGGAGCTGTTTTTT. This sequence encodes CASSTKGWTGELFF.

This clone was seen a single time. The chain employs TRBV2 and TRBJ2-1; D possibly corresponds to TRBD2 (5 bases). CDR3 length: 13 residues. V shed 3 bases and J shed 11 bases, with 14 bases lying between them. The germline CDR1 and CDR2 sequences are SNHLY and FYNNEI. The CDR3 spells CASSEETRGKQFF. The CDR3 region has the DNA TGTGCCAGCAGTGAGGAGACTCGGGGTAAGCAGTTCTTC.

This chain joins TRBV6-1 and TRBJ2-3; 10 bases line up with TRBD2. The CDR3 runs to 16 residues. Trimming at V came to 4 bases and at J to 0 bases, leaving 4 bases not matched to a gene. Germline lookup yields CDR1 MNHNS and CDR2 SASEGT. CDR3 DNA: TGTGCCAGCAGTGCCGGACTAGCGGATAGCACAGATACGCAGTATTTT. Translating it yields CASSAGLADSTDTQYF.

The V and J genes are TRBV7-9 and TRBJ1-1; the match to TRBD1 covers 7 bases. The CDR3 is made up of 16 amino acids. Germline V gene lookup returns CDR1 SEHNR and CDR2 FQNEAQ (reference sequence). The V and J ends lost 5 bases and 5 bases, in that order; junction bases with no gene match: 14. The CDR3 sequence is CASSGSQGQRVTEAFF. Written as DNA, the CDR3 is TGTGCCAGCAGCGGAAGCCAGGGACAGCGAGTTACTGAAGCTTTCTTT.

This clone was seen a single time. The rearrangement joins TRBV2 to TRBJ2-1; a weak D match, TRBD2 (6 bases). The CDR3 extends over 15 amino acids. CDR1 and CDR2 from the germline V gene are SNHLY and FYNNEI. V was clipped by 6 bases and J by 0 bases, with 12 bases between them. CDR3 residues: CASRLTSSSYNEQFF. For the CDR3, the DNA is TGTGCCAGCAGGCTTACTAGCAGCTCCTACAATGAGCAGTTCTTC.

This clone has a single count. V usage is TRBV25-1 and J usage is TRBJ2-3; no clear D. Germline assignment: CDR1 MGHDK and CDR2 SYGVNS. V was shortened by 4 bases and J by 4 bases, with 3 bases between the two germline ends. This CDR3 contains 11 residues. CDR3: CASSAADTQYF. The CDR3 nucleotides read TGTGCCAGCAGTGCGGCAGATACGCAGTATTTT.